This is a list of T cell receptor beta chains from one sample in a study of T cell repertoires in cytomegalovirus infection. TCRdb reprocessed the reads with MiXCR, giving one entry per CDR3 protein. The repertoire holds about 900,000 distinct CDR3 sequences, with roughly 30% as singletons. For these receptors, no antigen is known. Specimen: cultured CD8+ T cells from PBMCs, collected from culture after CMV antigen stimulation. Every receptor here comes from a human donor in good health (CMV status not recorded). Some clones in this sample may be carry-over from other donors' samples. Both conserved end residues are part of each CDR3. The D gene is left open where the match is weak. Not all rows give a size; the values are once, few, many and, for expanded clones, a class.

>TRBJ2-1|TRBV5-1|.|few
TGCGCCAGCAGCTTACCCTTCTCCGGGACGATCCGAGGGACTTACAATGAGCAGTTCTTC
CASSLPFSGTIRGTYNEQFF
>TRBJ1-5|TRBV4-1|.|.
TGTACCAGCAGCCAAAGCGGTCAGCCCCAGCATTTT
CTSSQSGQPQHF
>TRBJ2-1|TRBV6-2/TRBV6-3|.|few
TGTGCCAGCAGTTACACCTTCGACGGCCTGGTGGAGCAGTTCTTC
CASSYTFDGLVEQFF
>TRBJ2-1|TRBV4-2|.|.
TGTGCCAGCAGCCAATTTGACTTCATGTACAATGAGCAGTTCTTC
CASSQFDFMYNEQFF
>TRBJ1-3|TRBV7-8|TRBD1|many
TGTGCCAGCAGCCCCTCGAACAGGGGTAAAAACACCATATATTTT
CASSPSNRGKNTIYF
>TRBJ2-3|TRBV27|.|few
TGTGCCAGCAGCTTATCATTAGATACGCAGTATTTT
CASSLSLDTQYF
>TRBJ2-5|TRBV29-1|.|.
TGCAGCGTTGTAGATCAAGAGACCCAGTACTTC
CSVVDQETQYF
>TRBJ2-7|TRBV4-2|.|few
TGTGCCAGCGACGTGGGAGAACCAACCTACGAGCAGTACTTC
CASDVGEPTYEQYF
>TRBJ1-6|TRBV7-9|.|many
TGTGCCAGCAGCTTAGTCGGGACTCACAAACCCCTCCACTTT
CASSLVGTHKPLHF
>TRBJ2-3|TRBV20-1|.|once
TGCAGTGCTAGTATCGGGGTTAGCACAGATACGCAGTATTTT
CSASIGVSTDTQYF
>TRBJ1-2|TRBV9|.|few
TGTGCCAGCAGCGTTACCGACGTCCATGGCTACACCTTC
CASSVTDVHGYTF
>TRBJ2-7|TRBV6-1|.|few
TGTGCCAGCAGACAACTTGGGGAGGACGAGCAGTACTTC
CASRQLGEDEQYF
>TRBJ2-3|TRBV7-9|.|.
TGTGCCAGCAGCCTTGAAGTGATCACAGATACGCAGTATTTT
CASSLEVITDTQYF
>TRBJ1-1|TRBV13|.|few
TGTGCCAGCAGCCACACCGCGAACACTGAAGCTTTCTTT
CASSHTANTEAFF
>TRBJ2-1|TRBV4-3|TRBD1|few
TGCGCCAGCAGCCCGGACAGGGTTATCAATGAGCAGTTCTTC
CASSPDRVINEQFF
>TRBJ2-3|TRBV6-5|.|.
TGTGCCAGCAGTTACTACCTCGGAGATACGCAGTATTTT
CASSYYLGDTQYF
>TRBJ1-1|TRBV6-5|TRBD1|.
TGTGCCAGCAGTTACGGGACAGTTCAGGATGCTTTCTTT
CASSYGTVQDAFF
>TRBJ2-3|TRBV7-9|.|few
TGTGCCAGCAGCTTAGGGGCAGACTACACAGATACGCAGTATTTT
CASSLGADYTDTQYF
>TRBJ1-4|TRBV27|.|.
TGTGCCAGCAGTCCCGGTGGGGGTTCAGAACTGTTTTTT
CASSPGGGSELFF
>TRBJ2-1|TRBV19|TRBD2|.
TGTGCCAGTAGTATGGGTGGACTAGCGGGGTACTCCTACAATGAGCAGTTCTTC
CASSMGGLAGYSYNEQFF
>TRBJ1-6|TRBV20-1|.|few
TGCAGTGCTAGGGAGGAGTATTATAATTCACCCCTCCACTTT
CSAREEYYNSPLHF
>TRBJ2-6|TRBV2|TRBD1|.
TGTGCCAGCAGCTTACCGGGACAGGTATCCTTTGGGGCCAACGTCCTGACTTTC
CASSLPGQVSFGANVLTF
>TRBJ1-2|TRBV7-8|.|few
TGTGCCAGCAGCAACAGCTATGGCTACACCTTC
CASSNSYGYTF
>TRBJ2-5|TRBV6-6|TRBD2|.
TGTGCCAGCAGTTACGGGACTAAAGAGACCCAGTACTTC
CASSYGTKETQYF
>TRBJ2-7|TRBV5-6|.|.
TGTGCCAGCAGCTCCGGGAACAACGAGCAGTACTTC
CASSSGNNEQYF
>TRBJ2-5|TRBV27|TRBD2|few
TGTGCCAGCAGTCCCCTAGCGGGGTCCTGGGAGACCCAGTACTTC
CASSPLAGSWETQYF
>TRBJ2-5|TRBV2|TRBD1|.
TGTGGCCCGGGACAGCAAGAGACCCAGTACTTC
CGPGQQETQYF
>TRBJ1-5|TRBV4-3|.|.
TGCGCCAGCAGCCAAGATCGGGGATTTAGTGATCTGTCCCAGCATTTT
CASSQDRGFSDLSQHF
>TRBJ1-1|TRBV2|TRBD1|.
TGTGCCAGCAGTCCTAATTTGTTTGTCGGGACAGGGATGAACACTGAAGCTTTCTTT
CASSPNLFVGTGMNTEAFF
>TRBJ2-3|TRBV6-5|TRBD1|.
TGTGCCAGCAGTCTACAGGGGGTCGTGGCAGATACGCAGTATTTT
CASSLQGVVADTQYF
>TRBJ2-6|TRBV6-5|TRBD1|.
TGTGCCAGCAGTTACTCGAAGGGCGTGGACAGGGGGACTGGGGCCAACGTCCTGACTTTC
CASSYSKGVDRGTGANVLTF
>TRBJ2-7|TRBV19|.|few
TGTGCCAGTACCCCGGGACTGGGGGGCAACGAGCAGTACTTC
CASTPGLGGNEQYF
>TRBJ2-5|TRBV4-2|TRBD2|few
TGTGCCAGCAGCCAAGTAGCGGGCAGCCAAGAGACCCAGTACTTC
CASSQVAGSQETQYF
>TRBJ2-3|TRBV19|.|.
TGTGCCAGTAGGCCACAGGGTATTAGCACAGATACGCAGTATTTT
CASRPQGISTDTQYF
>TRBJ2-1|TRBV7-2|.|many
TGTGCCAGCAGCTTAACCGACAGGAATGAGCAGTTCTTC
CASSLTDRNEQFF
>TRBJ1-1|TRBV20-1|.|.
TGCAGTGCTAGAGAGCGATCGGACTTCCCACTTGAAGCTTTCTTT
CSARERSDFPLEAFF
>TRBJ2-1|TRBV6-2/TRBV6-3|TRBD2|few
TGTGCCAGCAGTTACCCGACTAGCCGAAATGAGCAGTTCTTC
CASSYPTSRNEQFF
>TRBJ1-2|TRBV5-4|.|few
TGTGCCAGCAGCTCCAGGGAAATGGGCGAATTGAACTATGGCTACACCTTC
CASSSREMGELNYGYTF
>TRBJ2-5|TRBV13|TRBD2|.
TGTGCCAGCAGCTCAGCGGGGGGGCACGAGACCCAGTACTTC
CASSSAGGHETQYF
>TRBJ2-1|TRBV4-1|TRBD1|few
TGCGCCAGCAGCCAACGACAGGGGTCCTACAATGAGCAGTTCTTC
CASSQRQGSYNEQFF
>TRBJ2-2|TRBV19|.|few
TGTGCCAGTAGAGTGGGCCAGAACACCGGGGAGCTGTTTTTT
CASRVGQNTGELFF
>TRBJ2-1|TRBV7-9|.|few
TGTGCCAGCAGCTTAGCCCAGGGGGGGCCCTTTGGGGAGCAGTTCTTC
CASSLAQGGPFGEQFF
>TRBJ2-7|TRBV7-6|TRBD1|many
TGTGCCAGCAGCCCCGGGCAGGGGGCCATGGAGCAGTACTTC
CASSPGQGAMEQYF
>TRBJ2-5|TRBV12-3/TRBV12-4|TRBD1|.
TGTGCCAGCAGAGCTGGACAGGGCCAAGAGACCCAGTACTTC
CASRAGQGQETQYF
>TRBJ2-2|TRBV7-2|.|many
TGTGCCAGCAGCTTTGCAACGGGACACTTGAACACCGGGGAGCTGTTTTTT
CASSFATGHLNTGELFF
>TRBJ2-7|TRBV10-3|.|.
TGTGCCATCACCTCCGGGAACGAGCAGTACTTC
CAITSGNEQYF
>TRBJ1-1|TRBV27|TRBD1|.
TGTGCCAGCAGTTTCCTCAGGGGGACTGAAGCTTTCTTT
CASSFLRGTEAFF
>TRBJ2-4|TRBV27|.|few
TGTGCCAGCAGTTTACGGGGGATTGACATTCAGTACTTC
CASSLRGIDIQYF
>TRBJ1-2|TRBV20-1|.|.
TGCAGTGCCAGACCCACTGAGAACTATGGCTACACCTTC
CSARPTENYGYTF
>TRBJ1-1|TRBV11-2|.|.
TGTGCCAGCAGCTTAATAGGCAGGGGCCGCATGAACACTGAAGCTTTCTTT
CASSLIGRGRMNTEAFF
>TRBJ2-1|TRBV27|.|many
TGTGCCAGCAGCTTAGCAGGGCCGTACAATGAGCAGTTCTTC
CASSLAGPYNEQFF
>TRBJ1-4|TRBV6-1|.|few
TGTGCCAGCAGTGCAAGGGGAATTAAGCGGAATGAAAAACTGTTTTTT
CASSARGIKRNEKLFF
>TRBJ2-2|TRBV7-8|.|many
TGTGCCAGCATGACAGCGAACACCGGGGAGCTGTTTTTT
CASMTANTGELFF
>TRBJ1-2|TRBV6-5|.|few
TGTGCCAGCAGTCCCCGGGACATCGGGGGCTACACCTTC
CASSPRDIGGYTF